The rows below give T cell receptor beta chains drawn from one sample of a study of T cell repertoires in cytomegalovirus infection. One entry per CDR3 protein, called by TCRdb with MiXCR from the reads. The table lists some 100,000 distinct CDR3 sequences, around 28% of them singletons. The antigens these receptors bind are not known. The source material was CD8+ T cells from cultured PBMCs, sampled from culture after CMV antigen stimulation. All receptors derive from a human donor in good health (CMV status not recorded). Some clones in this sample may be carry-over from other donors' samples. The CDR3 runs from the conserved cysteine through the conserved F or W. The D gene is left open where the match is weak. Rows give clone size only sometimes, using once, few, many, or a class for an expanded clone.

DNA: TGTGCCAGTAGCCGGACAGGGGTGAATTCACCCCTCCACTTT
CDR3: CASSRTGVNSPLHF
D: TRBD1
J: TRBJ1-6
V: TRBV19
size: .

DNA: TGTGCCAGCAGTTTAGTGACAGCCCCCAATGAGCAGTTCTTC
CDR3: CASSLVTAPNEQFF
D: .
J: TRBJ2-1
V: TRBV12-3/TRBV12-4
size: .

DNA: TGCGCCAGCAGCCACCCCCTTGGGGGACAGGGGGCAGATGGCTACACCTTC
CDR3: CASSHPLGGQGADGYTF
D: TRBD1
J: TRBJ1-2
V: TRBV4-1
size: once

DNA: TGCGCCAGCAGCCAAGAAGACGGGAGCACAGATACGCAGTATTTT
CDR3: CASSQEDGSTDTQYF
D: .
J: TRBJ2-3
V: TRBV4-1
size: many

DNA: TGTGCCAGCAGTGAAATAGGGACAGGGTATTTGGAGACCCAGTACTTC
CDR3: CASSEIGTGYLETQYF
D: TRBD1
J: TRBJ2-5
V: TRBV6-1
size: .

DNA: TGTGCCAGCAGTTACGTAGCGGGGGGGAACAATGAGCAGTTCTTC
CDR3: CASSYVAGGNNEQFF
D: TRBD2
J: TRBJ2-1
V: TRBV6-5
size: few

DNA: TGTGCCAGCAGCGAGGACAGGTGGGGGACACCCCTCCACTTT
CDR3: CASSEDRWGTPLHF
D: TRBD1
J: TRBJ1-6
V: TRBV6-6
size: .

DNA: TGTGCCAGCAGCGTAGAGGGGCAGAGGGCGCAGTATTTT
CDR3: CASSVEGQRAQYF
D: .
J: TRBJ2-3
V: TRBV9
size: few

DNA: TGTGCCAGCAGCTTCTTACAGGGGGTGAAGTTCTTC
CDR3: CASSFLQGVKFF
D: TRBD1
J: TRBJ2-1
V: TRBV7-9
size: .

DNA: TGTGCCAGCAGTTACTTTGGGACAGGGACTGAAGCTTTCTTT
CDR3: CASSYFGTGTEAFF
D: TRBD1
J: TRBJ1-1
V: TRBV6-5
size: few

DNA: TGTGCCAGCAGCCGACAGGGGGTCAATCAGCCCCAGCATTTT
CDR3: CASSRQGVNQPQHF
D: TRBD1
J: TRBJ1-5
V: TRBV12-3/TRBV12-4
size: .

DNA: TGTGCCAGCAGTCCGGGTCCGGGACAGGCAAGGCCAGCTGGCTACACCTTC
CDR3: CASSPGPGQARPAGYTF
D: TRBD1
J: TRBJ1-2
V: TRBV28
size: few

DNA: TGTGCCATCGGGGACAGGTACGGCACTGAAGCTTTCTTT
CDR3: CAIGDRYGTEAFF
D: TRBD1
J: TRBJ1-1
V: TRBV10-3
size: .

DNA: TGTGCCAGCAGCTTAGAAGCTAGCGCGAGCACAGATACGCAGTATTTT
CDR3: CASSLEASASTDTQYF
D: .
J: TRBJ2-3
V: TRBV7-9
size: many

DNA: TGCAGCGTTGAAAATGGGGACAGGGACACTGAAGCTTTCTTT
CDR3: CSVENGDRDTEAFF
D: TRBD1
J: TRBJ1-1
V: TRBV29-1
size: few

DNA: TGCAGTGCTAAGGCCGATGAGCAGTTCTTC
CDR3: CSAKADEQFF
D: .
J: TRBJ2-1
V: TRBV20-1
size: many

DNA: TGCAGCGTTGAAGATCCAGGGGATAACTATGGCTACACCTTC
CDR3: CSVEDPGDNYGYTF
D: .
J: TRBJ1-2
V: TRBV29-1
size: .

DNA: TGCAGTGCTAGAGATTCCCTGGGCACTGCCTACGAGCAGTACTTC
CDR3: CSARDSLGTAYEQYF
D: .
J: TRBJ2-7
V: TRBV20-1
size: few

DNA: TGTGCCACCAGCAGTTCACGGGGATACAATGAGCAGTTCTTC
CDR3: CATSSSRGYNEQFF
D: .
J: TRBJ2-1
V: TRBV15
size: .

DNA: TGTGCCAGCAGTATGGACAGGAAAGGTGGCTACACCTTC
CDR3: CASSMDRKGGYTF
D: TRBD1
J: TRBJ1-2
V: TRBV12-3/TRBV12-4
size: many

DNA: TGCGCCAGCAGCCAAGGTCCAGGGACCGACGGGAATTCACCCCTCCACTTT
CDR3: CASSQGPGTDGNSPLHF
D: .
J: TRBJ1-6
V: TRBV4-1
size: .

DNA: TGCAGTGCTATCTTGGCGGACTTCACAGATACGCAGTATTTT
CDR3: CSAILADFTDTQYF
D: .
J: TRBJ2-3
V: TRBV20-1
size: many

DNA: TGTGCCAGCGGTTGGGGGGGAAATGAGCAGTTCTTC
CDR3: CASGWGGNEQFF
D: TRBD2
J: TRBJ2-1
V: TRBV3-1
size: .

DNA: TGTGCCAGCAGCTTAGACGTAGGCCTCAACTACGAGCAGTACTTC
CDR3: CASSLDVGLNYEQYF
D: .
J: TRBJ2-7
V: TRBV7-2
size: .

DNA: TGTGCCAGCAGTAAAACCTCCCTATTAAATGAGCAGTTCTTC
CDR3: CASSKTSLLNEQFF
D: .
J: TRBJ2-1
V: TRBV27
size: .

DNA: TGTGCCACCTCTTGGGGGACGTCCTCCTACGAGCAGTACTTC
CDR3: CATSWGTSSYEQYF
D: .
J: TRBJ2-7
V: TRBV28
size: few

DNA: TGTGCCAGTAGCCTCCCGGGGGACACTGAAGCTTTCTTT
CDR3: CASSLPGDTEAFF
D: .
J: TRBJ1-1
V: TRBV19
size: .

DNA: TGCGCCAGCAGCTTATCACAGGGCTCCTACAATGAGCAGTTCTTC
CDR3: CASSLSQGSYNEQFF
D: .
J: TRBJ2-1
V: TRBV5-1
size: .

DNA: TGTGCCAGCAGTGACGTGGGGGGATGGAGCACAGATACGCAGTATTTT
CDR3: CASSDVGGWSTDTQYF
D: .
J: TRBJ2-3
V: TRBV6-6
size: .

DNA: TGTGCCAGCAGCGTTTTTAGCGGGGTTGTAGAGACCCAGTACTTC
CDR3: CASSVFSGVVETQYF
D: TRBD2
J: TRBJ2-5
V: TRBV9
size: .

DNA: TGTGCCAGCAGTTACTCGACTAGCGGGGGGGCCCACCAAGAGACCCAGTACTTC
CDR3: CASSYSTSGGAHQETQYF
D: TRBD2
J: TRBJ2-5
V: TRBV6-8
size: .

DNA: TGCAGCGTTGAACTGGGCTCCGAGCAGTACTTC
CDR3: CSVELGSEQYF
D: .
J: TRBJ2-7
V: TRBV29-1
size: few

DNA: TGTGCCAGCAGCCGCCGACAGGGGTTCAGCTCTGGGGCCAACGTCCTGACTTTC
CDR3: CASSRRQGFSSGANVLTF
D: TRBD1
J: TRBJ2-6
V: TRBV14
size: .

DNA: TGTGCCACCCGGGACACTCGTAACTATGGCTACACCTTC
CDR3: CATRDTRNYGYTF
D: .
J: TRBJ1-2
V: TRBV12-3/TRBV12-4
size: .

DNA: TGTGCCAGCAGCTTAAGCTTTGGGGCTGAAGCTTTCTTT
CDR3: CASSLSFGAEAFF
D: .
J: TRBJ1-1
V: TRBV7-6
size: many

DNA: TGTGCCAGCAGGGGGGGTGGCGGCAATGAGCAGTTCTTC
CDR3: CASRGGGGNEQFF
D: .
J: TRBJ2-1
V: TRBV7-2
size: many

DNA: TGTGCCAGCAGCTTAGCGATGGGGCCTAACGAGCAGTTCTTC
CDR3: CASSLAMGPNEQFF
D: .
J: TRBJ2-1
V: TRBV7-6
size: .

DNA: TGTGCCAGTAGTGACCCCCGAGGCTACACCTTC
CDR3: CASSDPRGYTF
D: .
J: TRBJ1-2
V: TRBV19
size: .

DNA: TGTGCCAGCAGCCGCTCAGGGGCGAGCACAGATACGCAGTATTTT
CDR3: CASSRSGASTDTQYF
D: .
J: TRBJ2-3
V: TRBV5-4
size: .